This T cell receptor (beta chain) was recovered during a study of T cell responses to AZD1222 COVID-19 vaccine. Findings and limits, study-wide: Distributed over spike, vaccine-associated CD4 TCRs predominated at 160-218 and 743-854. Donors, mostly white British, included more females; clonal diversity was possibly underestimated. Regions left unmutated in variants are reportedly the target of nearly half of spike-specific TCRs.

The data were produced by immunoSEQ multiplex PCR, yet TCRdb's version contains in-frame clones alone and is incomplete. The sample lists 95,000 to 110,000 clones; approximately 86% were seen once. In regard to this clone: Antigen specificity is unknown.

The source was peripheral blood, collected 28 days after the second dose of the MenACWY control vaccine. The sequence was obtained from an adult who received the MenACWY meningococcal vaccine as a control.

This chain's CDR3 is CASSQTDRAHTQYF. CDR3 bases: TGCGCCAGCAGTCAAACCGACAGGGCCCATACGCAGTATTTT. The V and J genes are TRBV23-1 and TRBJ2-3; 7 bases match TRBD1. TRBV23-1 is placed among ORFs of uncertain function. The trim removed 2 bases at V and 7 bases at J, leaving 6 bases unmatched. This CDR3 is built from 14 residues.